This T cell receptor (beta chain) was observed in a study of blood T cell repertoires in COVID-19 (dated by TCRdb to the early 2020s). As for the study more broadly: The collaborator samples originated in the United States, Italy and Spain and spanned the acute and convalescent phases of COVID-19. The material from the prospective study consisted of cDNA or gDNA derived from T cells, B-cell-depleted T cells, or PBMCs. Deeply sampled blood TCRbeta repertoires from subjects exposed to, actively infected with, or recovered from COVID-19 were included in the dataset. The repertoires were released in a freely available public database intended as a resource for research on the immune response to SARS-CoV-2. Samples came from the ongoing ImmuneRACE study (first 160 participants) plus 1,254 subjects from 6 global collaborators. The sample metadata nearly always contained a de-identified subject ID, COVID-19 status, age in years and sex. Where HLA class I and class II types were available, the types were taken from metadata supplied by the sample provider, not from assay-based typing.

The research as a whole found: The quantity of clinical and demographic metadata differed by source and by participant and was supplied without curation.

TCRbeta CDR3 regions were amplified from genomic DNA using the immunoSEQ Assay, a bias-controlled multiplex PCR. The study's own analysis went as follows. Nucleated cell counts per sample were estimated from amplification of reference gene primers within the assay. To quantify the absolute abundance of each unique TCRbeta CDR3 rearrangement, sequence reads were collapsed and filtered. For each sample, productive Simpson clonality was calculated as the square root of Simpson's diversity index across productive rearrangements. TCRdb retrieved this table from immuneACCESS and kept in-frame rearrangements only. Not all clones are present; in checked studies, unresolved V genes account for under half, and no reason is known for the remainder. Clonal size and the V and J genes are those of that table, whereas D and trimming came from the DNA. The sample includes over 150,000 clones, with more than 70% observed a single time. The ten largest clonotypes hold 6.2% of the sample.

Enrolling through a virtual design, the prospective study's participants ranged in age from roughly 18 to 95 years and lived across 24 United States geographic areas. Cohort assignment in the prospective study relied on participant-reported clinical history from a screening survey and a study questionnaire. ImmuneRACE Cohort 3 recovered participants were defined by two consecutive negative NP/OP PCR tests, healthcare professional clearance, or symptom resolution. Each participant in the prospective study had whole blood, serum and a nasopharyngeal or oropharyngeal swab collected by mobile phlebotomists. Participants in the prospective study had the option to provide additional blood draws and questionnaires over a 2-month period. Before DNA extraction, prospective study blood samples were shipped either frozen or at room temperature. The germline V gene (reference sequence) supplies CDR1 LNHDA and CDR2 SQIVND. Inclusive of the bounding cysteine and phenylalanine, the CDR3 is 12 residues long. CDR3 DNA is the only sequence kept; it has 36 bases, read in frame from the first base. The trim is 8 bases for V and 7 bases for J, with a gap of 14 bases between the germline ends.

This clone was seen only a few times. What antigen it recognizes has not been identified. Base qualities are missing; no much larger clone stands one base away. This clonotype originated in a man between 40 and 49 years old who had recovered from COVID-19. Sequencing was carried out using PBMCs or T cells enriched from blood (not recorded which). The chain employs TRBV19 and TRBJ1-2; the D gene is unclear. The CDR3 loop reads CASGETVFGYTF. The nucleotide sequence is TGTGCCAGTGGAGAGACTGTTTTTGGCTACACCTTC. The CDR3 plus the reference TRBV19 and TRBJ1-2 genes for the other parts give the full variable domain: DGGITQSPKYLFRKEGQNVTLSCEQNLNHDAMYWYRQDPGQGLRLIYYSQIVNDFQKGDIAEGYSVSREKKESFPLTVTSAQKNPTAFYLCASGETVFGYTFGSGTRLTVV.